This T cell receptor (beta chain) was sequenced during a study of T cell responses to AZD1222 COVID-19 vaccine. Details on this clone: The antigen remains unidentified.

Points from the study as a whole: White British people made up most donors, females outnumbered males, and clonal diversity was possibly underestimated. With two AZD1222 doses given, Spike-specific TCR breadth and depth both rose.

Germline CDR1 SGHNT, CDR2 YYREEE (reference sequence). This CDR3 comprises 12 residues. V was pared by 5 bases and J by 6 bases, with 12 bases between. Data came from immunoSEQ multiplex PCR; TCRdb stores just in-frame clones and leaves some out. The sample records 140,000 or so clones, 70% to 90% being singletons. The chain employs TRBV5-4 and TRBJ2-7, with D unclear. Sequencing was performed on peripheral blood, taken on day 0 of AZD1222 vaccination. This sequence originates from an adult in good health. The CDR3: CASRCLVAEQYF. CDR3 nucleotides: TGTGCCAGCAGATGCCTCGTGGCCGAGCAGTACTTC.